This is a list of T cell receptor beta chains from one sample in a study of naive and memory T cell subsets. TCRdb re-called the UMI-ligation and nested PCR reads with MiXCR, one entry per CDR3 protein. The table shows approximately 140,000 distinct CDR3 sequences, with roughly 22% occurring only once. Sequencing used naive CD4+ T cells from blood. The receptor set was obtained from a human donor in good health. Each CDR3 is given with its conserved first and last residue. A D gene is named only where the DNA matches it firmly. Size tells how often a clone was seen (once, few, many) or the class of an expanded clone, and some rows leave it out.

-	TRBV5-1	TRBJ2-3	TRBD2	CASSLGAGVITDTQYF	TGCGCCAGCAGCTTGGGAGCGGGAGTGATCACAGATACGCAGTATTTT
-	TRBV18	TRBJ1-5	TRBD1	CASSPTGGGGQPQHF	TGTGCCAGCTCACCGACAGGGGGTGGCGGTCAGCCCCAGCATTTT
-	TRBV5-1	TRBJ2-1	-	CASSLTDFSSYNEQFF	TGCGCCAGCAGCCTCACGGACTTTAGCTCCTACAATGAGCAGTTCTTC
-	TRBV6-6	TRBJ1-2	-	CASTPRETNYGYTF	TGTGCCAGCACCCCCAGGGAGACTAACTATGGCTACACCTTC
-	TRBV18	TRBJ2-5	-	CASSPRRNQETQYF	TGTGCCAGCTCCCCAAGACGGAACCAAGAGACCCAGTACTTC
few	TRBV6-6	TRBJ2-1	-	CASSTLGLSAYSYNEQFF	TGTGCCAGCAGTACCCTCGGGTTGTCGGCCTACTCCTACAATGAGCAGTTCTTC
-	TRBV6-2/TRBV6-3	TRBJ2-2	-	CASSYGTSLGAGELFF	TGTGCCAGCAGTTATGGAACCTCCCTTGGCGCCGGGGAGCTGTTTTTT
-	TRBV6-2/TRBV6-3	TRBJ2-3	-	CASRQGDTQYF	TGTGCCAGCAGGCAGGGAGATACGCAGTATTTT
-	TRBV9	TRBJ1-2	-	CASSDPTVSGTF	TGTGCCAGCAGCGACCCGACCGTGAGCGGCACCTTC
many	TRBV28	TRBJ2-5	-	CASSLSLSRGETQYF	TGTGCCAGCAGTTTATCGTTGTCCCGAGGGGAGACCCAGTACTTC
few	TRBV24-1	TRBJ2-3	TRBD2	CATSGLAGSTDTQYF	TGTGCCACCAGTGGGCTAGCGGGAAGCACAGATACGCAGTATTTT
few	TRBV29-1	TRBJ1-1	-	CSVETGLLNTEAFF	TGCAGCGTTGAAACAGGGCTCTTGAACACTGAAGCTTTCTTT
-	TRBV29-1	TRBJ2-1	-	CSVGGTPSSYNEQFF	TGCAGCGTGGGCGGGACTCCTAGCTCCTACAATGAGCAGTTCTTC
few	TRBV6-5	TRBJ2-3	-	CASSPRAETDTQYF	TGTGCCAGCAGCCCGCGCGCAGAGACAGATACGCAGTATTTT
-	TRBV12-3/TRBV12-4	TRBJ2-3	-	CASSLGPKGTDTQYF	TGTGCCAGCAGTTTGGGACCCAAGGGAACAGATACGCAGTATTTT
-	TRBV30	TRBJ2-7	-	CAWSVLRVGGWYEQYF	TGTGCCTGGAGTGTACTCCGGGTAGGTGGATGGTACGAGCAGTACTTC
many	TRBV19	TRBJ1-3	-	CATLELGRGNTIYF	TGTGCCACCCTGGAACTGGGTCGGGGAAACACCATATATTTT
-	TRBV28	TRBJ2-2	-	CASSPRQANTGELFF	TGTGCCAGCAGCCCTAGACAGGCGAACACCGGGGAGCTGTTTTTT
-	TRBV29-1	TRBJ2-5	TRBD1	CSVEAQGQGAQYF	TGCAGCGTTGAAGCTCAAGGACAGGGGGCCCAGTACTTC
many	TRBV7-2	TRBJ2-4	-	CASSLGRDIQYF	TGTGCCAGCAGCTTAGGGAGGGACATTCAGTACTTC
-	TRBV6-6	TRBJ2-3	-	CASSQQSVAQYF	TGTGCCAGCAGTCAGCAATCGGTGGCGCAGTATTTT
-	TRBV11-2	TRBJ2-7	TRBD2	CASSRQTGAGVNEQYF	TGTGCCAGCAGTCGCCAGACGGGCGCGGGGGTGAACGAGCAGTACTTC
-	TRBV20-1	TRBJ2-3	TRBD2	CSAHRLADSTDTQYF	TGCAGTGCTCACCGACTAGCGGATAGCACAGATACGCAGTATTTT
few	TRBV6-6	TRBJ1-1	-	CASSPRNTEAFF	TGTGCCAGCAGTCCTCGAAACACTGAAGCTTTCTTT
-	TRBV28	TRBJ2-4	-	CASTPRRTTKNIQYF	TGTGCCAGCACCCCGAGGAGGACAACTAAAAACATTCAGTACTTC